What follows are 20 T cell receptor beta chains derived from one specimen sequenced in a study of untreated major depressive disorder. Here immunoSEQ multiplex PCR was the method, and the copy in TCRdb shows in-frame clones only, minus some. The sample has around 20,000 clones, about 93% seen once. The specimen sequenced was CD4+ T cells from PBMCs. Every receptor here comes from a man aged 30 to 45 in good health.

V gene TRBV29-1 combines with J gene TRBJ2-1; D is possibly TRBD1 or TRBD2 (5 bases each). The CDR3 runs to 15 residues. Germline V gene sequence: CDR1 SQVTM, CDR2 ANQGSEA. Trimming removed 4 bases from V and 0 bases from J, with 13 bases in between. CDR3 protein: CSVGGWDGSYNEQFF. CDR3 sequence (DNA): TGCAGCGTTGGGGGATGGGACGGCTCCTACAATGAGCAGTTCTTC.

This chain connects TRBV19 to TRBJ2-2, with 13 bases identical to TRBD2. The CDR3 loop spans 14 amino acids. Germline trimming cut 8 bases from V and 6 bases from J; bases unmatched to any gene: 3. CDR1 and CDR2 from the germline V gene are LNHDA and SQIVND (reference sequence). The CDR3 sequence is CASGTSGTAGELFF. As DNA, the CDR3 is TGTGCCAGTGGGACTAGCGGGACGGCCGGGGAGCTGTTTTTT. Looking up the rest from reference TRBV19 and TRBJ2-2 gives the full variable domain: DGGITQSPKYLFRKEGQNVTLSCEQNLNHDAMYWYRQDPGQGLRLIYYSQIVNDFQKGDIAEGYSVSREKKESFPLTVTSAQKNPTAFYLCASGTSGTAGELFFGEGSRLTVL.

The chain combines TRBV10-2 with TRBJ2-4, with TRBD2 as a possible D gene (6 bases). The CDR3 has 19 residues. CDR1 WSHSY and CDR2 SAAADI come from the germline V gene. Trimming removed 4 bases at V and 0 bases at J, with 22 bases between. The DNA for the CDR3 is TGCGCCAGCAGTGCGTGGGACGGGGGAAACATGCTAGCCAAAAACATTCAGTACTTC. Protein sequence: CASSAWDGGNMLAKNIQYF.

The chain has TRBV29-1 and TRBJ1-1; tentative D call: TRBD1 (6 bases). CDR3 length: 13 amino acids. The V and J ends lost 5 bases and 1 base respectively, with 11 bases between them. CDR1 and CDR2 (germline): SQVTM, ANQGSEA. CDR3 DNA sequence: TGCAGCGTTCCCCGGACAGCGAACACTGAAGCTTTCTTT. Its protein product is CSVPRTANTEAFF.

The V gene is TRBV30, the J gene TRBJ1-5, with D maybe TRBD1 (6 bases). CDR3 size: 13 residues. Trimming shortened V by 5 bases and J by 9 bases, and 17 bases separated the two germline ends. CDR1 and CDR2 (germline): GTSNPN, SVGIG (reference sequence). CDR3 sequence: CAWAGTPSLPQHF. In DNA form, the CDR3 reads TGTGCCTGGGCCGGGACACCGTCTCTGCCCCAGCATTTT.

CDR3 amino acids: CASHGLAGVWTDTQYF. CDR3 coding DNA: TGTGCCAGCCACGGACTAGCGGGAGTTTGGACAGATACGCAGTATTTT. The V and J genes are TRBV27 and TRBJ2-3; 13 bases line up with TRBD2. From germline, CDR1 is MNHEY and CDR2 SMNVEV (reference sequence). V was pared by 8 bases and J by 3 bases, with 8 bases of the junction left unmatched. The CDR3 is 16 amino acids.

The gene calls are TRBV4-3 and TRBJ1-2; weak D call: TRBD1 (5 bases). Germline CDR1 reads LGHNA; CDR2 reads YSLEER. V was shortened by 4 bases and J by 3 bases, with 12 bases between the two germline ends. The CDR3 consists of 14 residues. DNA of the CDR3: TGCGCCAGCAGCCCCACCGGGACGGACTATGGCTACACCTTC. Encoded protein: CASSPTGTDYGYTF.

V and J are TRBV29-1 and TRBJ2-4; 7 nucleotides match TRBD2. The trim removed 4 bases at V and 1 base at J, leaving 13 bases unmatched. From germline, CDR1 is SQVTM and CDR2 ANQGSEA. The CDR3 covers 17 residues. In DNA form, the CDR3 reads TGCAGCGTTGTGGGACTACCCCGGGGGTGGGCCAAAAACATTCAGTACTTC. Translating gives CSVVGLPRGWAKNIQYF. The whole variable domain, filled in from reference TRBV29-1 and TRBJ2-4, reads SAVISQKPSRDICQRGTSLTIQCQVDSQVTMMFWYRQQPGQSLTLIATANQGSEATYESGFVIDKFPISRPNLTFSTLTVSNMSPEDSSIYLCSVVGLPRGWAKNIQYFGAGTRLSVL.

This chain joins TRBV5-4 and TRBJ1-1; D is ambiguous. The V and J ends lost 4 bases and 1 base respectively, with 14 bases between them. The CDR3 is 15 residues long. Germline CDR1 and CDR2: SGHNT and YYREEE (reference sequence). CDR3 loop: CASSPVVNGNTEAFF. CDR3 nucleotide sequence: TGTGCCAGCAGCCCTGTGGTTAACGGGAACACTGAAGCTTTCTTT.

This chain links TRBV30 with TRBJ1-2, with TRBD1 matching over 10 bases. Germline V gene sequence: CDR1 GTSNPN, CDR2 SVGIG (reference sequence). This CDR3 has 13 amino acids. The V and J ends lost 1 base and 8 bases, in that order; junction bases with no gene match: 4. Here the CDR3 DNA reads TGTGCCTGGAGTGGGGGACAGGGGACCGGCTACACCTTC. Amino acid sequence: CAWSGGQGTGYTF.

CDR3 in amino acids: CSVVGPGWNEQYF. Here the CDR3 DNA reads TGCAGCGTTGTTGGTCCAGGCTGGAACGAGCAGTACTTC. V gene TRBV29-1 combines with J gene TRBJ2-7, with D hard to call. The length of the CDR3 is 13 residues. The germline CDR1 and CDR2 sequences are SQVTM and ANQGSEA. V was cut by 4 bases and J by 5 bases, with 15 bases left in between.

This rearrangement joins TRBV25-1 to TRBJ2-7; the D gene could be TRBD1 or TRBD2 (5 bases each). Germline CDR1 and CDR2: MGHDK and SYGVNS. Trimming took 8 bases from V and 3 from J, leaving 14 bases between them. The CDR3 covers 13 residues. Written as DNA, the CDR3 is TGTGCCAGCTGGGGGACGGACAACTACGAGCAGTACTTC. Translated, it gives CASWGTDNYEQYF.

The CDR3 sequence is CASTDRTGDNYGYTF. In DNA form, the CDR3 reads TGTGCCAGCACCGATAGGACAGGGGATAACTATGGCTACACCTTC. The chain has TRBV7-2 and TRBJ1-2; 9 bases map to TRBD1. This CDR3 is 15 amino acids long. Trimming at V came to 7 bases and at J to 1 base, leaving 7 bases not matched to a gene. Germline CDR1 is SGHTA and CDR2 is FQGNSA.

This clone was seen just once. The gene calls are TRBV7-2 and TRBJ2-7; 8 bases are shared with TRBD1. The CDR3 is 15 amino acids. The V and J ends lost 1 base and 2 bases, in that order; junction bases with no gene match: 4. Germline-derived CDR1 and CDR2 are SGHTA and FQGNSA. The CDR3 loop is CASSLGTGLTYEQYF. The CDR3 region has the DNA TGTGCCAGCAGCTTAGGGACAGGGCTTACCTACGAGCAGTACTTC. Full variable domain (remainder filled in from reference TRBV7-2 and TRBJ2-7): GAGVSQSPSNKVTEKGKDVELRCDPISGHTALYWYRQSLGQGLEFLIYFQGNSAPDKSGLPSDRFSAERTGGSVSTLTIQRTQQEDSAVYLCASSLGTGLTYEQYFGPGTRLTVT.

The CDR3 nucleotides are TGTGCCTGGACGCCGAGCCTTCATGGCTACACCTTC. Amino acids: CAWTPSLHGYTF. The rearrangement uses TRBV30 and TRBJ1-2; D gene uncertain. Germline CDR1 is GTSNPN and CDR2 is SVGIG (reference sequence). The CDR3 totals 12 residues. Trimming left V 4 bases short and J 6 bases short, with 12 bases between.

The chain uses TRBV4-1 and TRBJ2-1; TRBD2 is a possible D gene (5 bases). Germline CDR1 and CDR2: MGHRA and YSYEKL. This CDR3 spans 14 amino acids. The germline V and J ends were trimmed by 4 bases and 7 bases, with 14 bases remaining between them. The CDR3 is CASSRESGGNEQFF. CDR3 in DNA: TGCGCCAGCAGCCGGGAGAGCGGTGGGAATGAGCAGTTCTTC.

V is TRBV4-3 and J is TRBJ1-1, with D unresolved. The CDR3 loop spans 13 amino acids. Per germline, CDR1 LGHNA and CDR2 YSLEER. Deletions cut 3 bases from V and 3 bases from J, with 8 bases between. CDR3 in amino acids: CASSQLTDTEAFF. CDR3 in DNA: TGCGCCAGCAGCCAGCTAACGGACACTGAAGCTTTCTTT.

The chain is built from TRBV25-1 and TRBJ1-1; TRBD1 is a possible D gene (5 bases). The CDR3 covers 14 residues. Germline CDR1 MGHDK, CDR2 SYGVNS. Trimming took off 1 base at V and 2 bases at J, with 8 bases between the two ends. This chain's CDR3 is CASSEFRDNTEAFF. The CDR3 region has the DNA TGTGCCAGCAGTGAATTCAGGGACAACACTGAAGCTTTCTTT.

Only one count was recorded for this clone. This rearrangement joins TRBV18 to TRBJ2-7; D is perhaps TRBD1 (6 bases). Germline CDR1 is KGHSH and CDR2 is LQKENI. This CDR3 is built from 14 residues. V was cut by 4 bases and J by 0 bases, with 10 bases left in between. The CDR3 bases are TGTGCCAGCTCACGCGACAGGCCCTCCTACGAGCAGTACTTC. As protein: CASSRDRPSYEQYF.

The chain has TRBV30 and TRBJ2-1; perhaps TRBD1 as D (6 bases). CDR3 length: 14 amino acids. V lost 6 bases, J lost 4 bases, and 16 bases lay in between. Germline V gene lookup returns CDR1 GTSNPN and CDR2 SVGIG (reference sequence). CDR3 in amino acids: CACREAGVYNEQFF. Written as DNA, the CDR3 is TGTGCCTGTCGAGAGGCAGGGGTATACAATGAGCAGTTCTTC.